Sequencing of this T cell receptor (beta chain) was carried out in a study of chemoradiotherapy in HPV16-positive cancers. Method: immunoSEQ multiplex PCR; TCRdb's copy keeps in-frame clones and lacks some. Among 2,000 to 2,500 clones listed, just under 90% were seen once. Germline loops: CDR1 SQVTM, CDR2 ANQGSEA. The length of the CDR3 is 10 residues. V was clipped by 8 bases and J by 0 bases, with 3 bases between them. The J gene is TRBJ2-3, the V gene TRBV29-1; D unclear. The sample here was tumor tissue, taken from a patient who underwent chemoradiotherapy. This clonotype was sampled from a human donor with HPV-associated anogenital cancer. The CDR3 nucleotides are TGCAGCTCCAGCACAGATACGCAGTATTTT. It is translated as CSSSTDTQYF.